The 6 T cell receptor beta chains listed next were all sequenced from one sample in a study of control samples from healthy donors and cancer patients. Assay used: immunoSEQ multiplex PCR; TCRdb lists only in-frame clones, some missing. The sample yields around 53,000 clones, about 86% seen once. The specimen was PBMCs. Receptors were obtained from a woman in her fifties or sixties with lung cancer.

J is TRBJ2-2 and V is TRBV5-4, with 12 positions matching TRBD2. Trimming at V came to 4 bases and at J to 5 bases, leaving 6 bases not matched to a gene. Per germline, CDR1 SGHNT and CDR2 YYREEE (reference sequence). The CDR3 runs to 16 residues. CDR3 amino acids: CASSVTLAGGTGELFF. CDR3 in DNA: TGTGCCAGCAGCGTAACCCTAGCGGGGGGGACCGGGGAGCTGTTTTTT.

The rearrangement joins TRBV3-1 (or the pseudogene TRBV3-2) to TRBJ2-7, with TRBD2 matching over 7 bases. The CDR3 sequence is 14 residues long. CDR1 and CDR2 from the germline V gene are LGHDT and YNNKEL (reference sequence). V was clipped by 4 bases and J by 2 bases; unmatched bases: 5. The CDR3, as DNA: TGTGCCAGCAGCCTGTCGGGGGGAACCTACGAGCAGTACTTC. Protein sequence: CASSLSGGTYEQYF.

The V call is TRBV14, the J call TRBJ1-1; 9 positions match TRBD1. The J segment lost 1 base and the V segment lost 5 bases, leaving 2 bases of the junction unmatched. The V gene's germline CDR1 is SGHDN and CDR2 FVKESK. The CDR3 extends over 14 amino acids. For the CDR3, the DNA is TGTGCCAGCAGCTTGGACAGGGGGAACACTGAAGCTTTCTTT. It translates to CASSLDRGNTEAFF.

The CDR3, as DNA: TGTGCCAGCAGTCTAGACAAGGGTGGTGAAAAACTGTTTTTT. This sequence encodes CASSLDKGGEKLFF. The rearrangement uses TRBV27 and TRBJ1-4; no clear D. V gave up 5 bases and J gave up 7 bases, with 14 bases separating them. Germline values: CDR1 MNHEY, CDR2 SMNVEV (reference sequence). This CDR3 is 14 amino acids long.

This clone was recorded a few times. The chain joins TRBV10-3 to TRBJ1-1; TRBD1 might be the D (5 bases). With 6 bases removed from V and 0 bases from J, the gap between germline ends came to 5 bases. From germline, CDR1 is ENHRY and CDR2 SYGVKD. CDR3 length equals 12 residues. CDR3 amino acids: CAIRGLNTEAFF. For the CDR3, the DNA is TGTGCCATCAGGGGACTGAACACTGAAGCTTTCTTT.

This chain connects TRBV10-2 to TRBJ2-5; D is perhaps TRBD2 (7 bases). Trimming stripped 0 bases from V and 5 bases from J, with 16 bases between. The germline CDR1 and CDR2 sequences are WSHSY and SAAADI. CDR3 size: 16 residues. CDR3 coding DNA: TGCGCCAGCAGTGAGTCTAAGGCGGGGGCACGGGAGACCCAGTACTTC. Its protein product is CASSESKAGARETQYF.